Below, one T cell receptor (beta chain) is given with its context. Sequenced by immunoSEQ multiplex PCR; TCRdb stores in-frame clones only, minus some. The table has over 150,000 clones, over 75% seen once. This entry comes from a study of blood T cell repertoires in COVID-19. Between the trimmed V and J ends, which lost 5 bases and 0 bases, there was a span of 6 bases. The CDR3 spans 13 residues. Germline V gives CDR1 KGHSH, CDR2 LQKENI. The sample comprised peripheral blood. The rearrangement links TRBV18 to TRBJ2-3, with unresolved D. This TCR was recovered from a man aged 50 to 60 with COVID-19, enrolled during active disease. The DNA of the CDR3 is TGTGCCAGCTCAGGCAGTAGCACAGATACGCAGTATTTT. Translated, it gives CASSGSSTDTQYF. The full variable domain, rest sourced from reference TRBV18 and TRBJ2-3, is NAGVMQNPRHLVRRRGQEARLRCSPMKGHSHVYWYRQLPEEGLKFMVYLQKENIIDESGMPKERFSAEFPKEGPSILRIQQVVRGDSAAYFCASSGSSTDTQYFGPGTRLTVL.